The TCR beta chain described here comes from a study of identical twins. Of note for this clonotype: Its antigen remains unknown.

Findings and limits, study-wide: Memory repertoires showed no such pattern, whereas abundant cord blood beta clonotypes carried fewer insertions. Twin pairs had excess sharing that was weaker in beta out-of-frame sequences.

Germline values: CDR1 SQVTM, CDR2 ANQGSEA. The CDR3 is 13 amino acids. V lost 7 bases, J lost 1 base, and 10 bases lay in between. TCRdb reanalysed the 5' RACE reads using MiXCR and keeps one entry per CDR3 protein. The profile shows around 1.7 million distinct CDR3 sequences, roughly a third of them singletons. Input material: cord blood. The gene calls are TRBV29-1 and TRBJ2-2; unclear D gene. The TCR sequence derives from a newborn girl in good health. The CDR3 is CSADSGNTGELFF. As DNA, the CDR3 is TGCAGCGCTGACTCGGGGAACACCGGGGAGCTGTTTTTT.